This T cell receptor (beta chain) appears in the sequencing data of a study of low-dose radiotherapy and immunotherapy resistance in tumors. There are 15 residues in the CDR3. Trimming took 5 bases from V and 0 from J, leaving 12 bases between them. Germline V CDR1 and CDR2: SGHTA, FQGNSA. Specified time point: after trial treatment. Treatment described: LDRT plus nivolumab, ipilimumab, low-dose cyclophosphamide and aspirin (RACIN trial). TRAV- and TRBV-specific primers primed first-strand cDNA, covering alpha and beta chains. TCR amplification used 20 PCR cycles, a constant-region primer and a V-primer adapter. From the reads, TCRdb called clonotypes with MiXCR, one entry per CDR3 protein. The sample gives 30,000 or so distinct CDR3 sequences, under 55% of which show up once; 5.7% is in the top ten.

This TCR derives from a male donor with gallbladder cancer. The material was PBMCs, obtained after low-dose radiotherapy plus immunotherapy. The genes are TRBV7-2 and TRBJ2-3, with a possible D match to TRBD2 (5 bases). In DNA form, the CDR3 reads TGTGCCAGCAGCGTACTGAGGGTTAGCACAGATACGCAGTATTTT. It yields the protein CASSVLRVSTDTQYF. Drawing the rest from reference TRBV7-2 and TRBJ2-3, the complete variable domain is GAGVSQSPSNKVTEKGKDVELRCDPISGHTALYWYRQSLGQGLEFLIYFQGNSAPDKSGLPSDRFSAERTGGSVSTLTIQRTQQEDSAVYLCASSVLRVSTDTQYFGPGTRLTVL.